The 20 T cell receptor beta chains in this list originate from one sample, sequenced in a study of CD8+ T cells in alopecia areata. Isolated RNA was reverse transcribed into cDNA used as the sequencing template. Sequencing used immunoSEQ multiplex PCR; TCRdb keeps in-frame clones, though not all of them. The sample gives 150,000 to 200,000 clones, more than 55% of which show up once; 1.3% is in the top ten. Stated treatment: oral pan-JAK inhibitor, 5-10 mg twice daily. The sample here was CD4+ T cells sorted from blood, taken between weeks 47 and 50, from a patient treated with tofacitinib. These receptors were taken from a human donor with alopecia areata.

This chain links TRBV5-6 with TRBJ2-1, with a tentative D call TRBD1 (5 bases). Per germline, CDR1 SGHDT and CDR2 YYEEEE. The length of the CDR3 is 12 residues. The ends were cut back, 1 base at V and 14 bases at J, with 13 bases in the middle. CDR3 DNA: TGTGCCAGCAGCTTGAAGGCAGGGTTGGAGTTCTTC. Its protein product is CASSLKAGLEFF.

The table lists this clone with a few counts. The chain joins TRBV5-1 to TRBJ2-5, with D unresolved. V was cut by 0 bases and J by 7 bases, with 13 bases left in between. Germline-derived CDR1 and CDR2 are SGHRS and YFSETQ. The CDR3 is 14 residues long. For the CDR3, the DNA is TGCGCCAGCAGCTTGGCGGCAGCCGAAGGGACCCAGTACTTC. This encodes CASSLAAAEGTQYF.

The J gene is TRBJ2-7, the V gene TRBV7-2; D call uncertain. The CDR3 length is 13 residues. V was pared by 5 bases and J by 7 bases, with 15 bases between. Germline CDR1 and CDR2: SGHTA and FQGNSA. The CDR3 protein is CASSPTPGREQYF. The CDR3 region has the DNA TGTGCCAGCAGCCCTACACCCGGCCGAGAGCAGTACTTC. Filled out from reference TRBV7-2 and TRBJ2-7, the complete variable domain reads GAGVSQSPSNKVTEKGKDVELRCDPISGHTALYWYRQSLGQGLEFLIYFQGNSAPDKSGLPSDRFSAERTGGSVSTLTIQRTQQEDSAVYLCASSPTPGREQYFGPGTRLTVT.

The chain couples TRBV29-1 to TRBJ1-1, with no clear D. The ends were cut back, 5 bases at V and 7 bases at J, with 14 bases in the middle. Germline V lookup: CDR1 SQVTM, CDR2 ANQGSEA. This CDR3 contains 12 residues. The CDR3 spells CSVHLSRSEAFF. The CDR3, as DNA: TGCAGCGTTCACTTATCCCGGAGTGAAGCTTTCTTT.

This clone showed up just a few times. This sequence joins TRBV19 and TRBJ2-7; tentatively, D is TRBD1 or TRBD2 (5 bases each). CDR1 is LNHDA, CDR2 SQIVND, per germline (reference sequence). Trimming removed 3 bases at V and 0 bases at J, with 12 bases between. The CDR3 spans 15 residues. DNA of the CDR3: TGTGCCAGTAGTATTGGGAAGGGGAGCTCCTACGAGCAGTACTTC. It specifies CASSIGKGSSYEQYF.

The chain uses TRBV4-3 and TRBJ2-5, with no clear D. The CDR3 has 13 amino acids. Per germline, CDR1 LGHNA and CDR2 YSLEER. The V end lost 3 bases, the J end lost 6 bases, and 11 bases lay between the germline ends. The CDR3 loop reads CASSQGYPQTQYF. DNA of the CDR3: TGCGCCAGCAGCCAGGGGTATCCCCAGACCCAGTACTTC.

This clone appeared a few times. The rearrangement joins TRBV5-1 to TRBJ2-7, with a tentative D call TRBD1 (6 bases). The ends were cut back, 4 bases at V and 4 bases at J, with 12 bases in the middle. CDR1 is SGHRS and CDR2 is YFSETQ in the germline V gene. The CDR3 sequence is 13 residues long. The CDR3 sequence: CASSPDGTYEQYF. The CDR3 region has the DNA TGCGCCAGCAGCCCTGACGGGACATACGAGCAGTACTTC.

V usage is TRBV11-3 and J usage is TRBJ2-3, with unresolved D. This CDR3 region has 13 residues. The germline V gene encodes CDR1 SGHNT and CDR2 YENEEA. Trimming removed 5 bases at V and 3 bases at J, with 9 bases between. The chain's CDR3 is CASSPDWTDTQYF. The CDR3 DNA reads as TGTGCCAGCAGCCCCGATTGGACAGATACGCAGTATTTT.

This clone has just one count. The rearrangement joins TRBV2 to TRBJ2-7; the D is unclear. The CDR3 is 14 amino acids. V was pared by 3 bases and J by 0 bases, with 9 bases between. The germline V gene encodes CDR1 SNHLY and CDR2 FYNNEI. The CDR3 sequence is CASSEGHSSYEQYF. CDR3 DNA sequence: TGTGCCAGCAGTGAGGGCCATAGCTCCTACGAGCAGTACTTC.

The CDR3 reads CASSRDDSRGGYTF. CDR3 in DNA: TGTGCCAGCAGCCGCGATGACAGTAGGGGTGGCTACACCTTC. The chain combines TRBV7-2 with TRBJ1-2; perhaps TRBD1 as D (5 bases). In germline, CDR1 is SGHTA, CDR2 FQGNSA. CDR3 length equals 14 residues. The V and J ends lost 5 bases and 7 bases respectively, with 17 bases between them.

This CDR3 reads CASSELTGRTGELFF. As DNA, the CDR3 is TGTGCCAGCAGTGAATTGACAGGGAGAACCGGGGAGCTGTTTTTT. V usage is TRBV25-1 and J usage is TRBJ2-2; 7 nucleotides align to TRBD1. The CDR3 spans 15 residues. Unmatched junction bases numbered 4, after V lost 1 base and J lost 5 bases. Germline V gives CDR1 MGHDK, CDR2 SYGVNS.

The sample holds a few counts of this clone. The rearrangement joins TRBV7-9 to TRBJ2-6; D ambiguous. CDR1 is SEHNR and CDR2 is FQNEAQ in the germline V gene (reference sequence). Trimming left V 3 bases short and J 1 base short, with 1 base between. The CDR3 extends over 13 amino acids. CDR3 sequence reads: CASSFSGANVLTF. The CDR3 bases are TGTGCCAGCAGCTTTTCTGGGGCCAACGTCCTGACTTTC.

The V and J genes are TRBV13 and TRBJ2-7, with D unresolved. This CDR3 contains 13 residues. The V end lost 4 bases, the J end lost 6 bases, and 13 bases lay between the germline ends. Germline CDR1 PRHDT, CDR2 FYEKMQ (reference sequence). CDR3: CASSSKPRSEQYF. CDR3 sequence (DNA): TGTGCCAGCAGCTCCAAACCTAGGTCCGAGCAGTACTTC.

V and J are TRBV15 and TRBJ2-2, with TRBD2 identical over 7 bases. V was pared by 3 bases and J by 7 bases, with 5 bases of the junction left unmatched. Germline-derived CDR1 and CDR2 are LNHNV and YYDKDF (reference sequence). CDR3 size: 14 residues. The CDR3 DNA reads as TGTGCCACCAGCAGGGGGCTAGCGGACGGGGAGCTGTTTTTT. It encodes CATSRGLADGELFF.

This clone was counted between two and nine times. V gene TRBV7-2 combines with J gene TRBJ2-5, with D tentatively TRBD1 (6 bases). Germline V gives CDR1 SGHTA, CDR2 FQGNSA. The V and J ends lost 0 bases and 5 bases respectively, with 10 bases between them. CDR3 length: 14 amino acids. As DNA, the CDR3 is TGTGCCAGCAGCTTAGCAGCAGGGGAGGAGACCCAGTACTTC. Translating gives CASSLAAGEETQYF.

V and J are TRBV19 and TRBJ2-1; TRBD1 matches at 9 bases. The germline CDR1 and CDR2 sequences are LNHDA and SQIVND (reference sequence). Trimming removed 2 bases from V and 6 bases from J; junction bases left unmatched: 5. The CDR3 has 15 amino acids. The CDR3 DNA sequence: TGTGCCAGTAGTATAAGGGACAGGGCTCCCAATGAGCAGTTCTTC. Translating it yields CASSIRDRAPNEQFF.

This clone is a singleton in its sample. The chain carries TRBV19 and TRBJ2-6, with 8 bases matching TRBD2. V trimming: 9 bases; J trimming: 3 bases; junction bases outside the gene matches: 7. The V gene's germline CDR1 is LNHDA and CDR2 SQIVND (reference sequence). CDR3 size: 15 residues. CDR3 DNA: TGTGCCAGCGCGGTCGGGGGGGTTGGGGCCAACGTCCTGACTTTC. This gives the protein CASAVGGVGANVLTF.

V gene TRBV5-6 combines with J gene TRBJ2-3; the D call may be TRBD1 or TRBD2 (5 bases each). CDR1 and CDR2 (germline): SGHDT, YYEEEE. The CDR3 is 12 residues long. Trimming took off 5 bases at V and 7 bases at J, with 11 bases between the two ends. CDR3 nucleotide sequence: TGTGCCAGCAGAACCGGGGCAAATACGCAGTATTTT. Protein product: CASRTGANTQYF.

This rearrangement joins TRBV5-6 to TRBJ2-7; D might be TRBD1 (6 bases). CDR3 size: 13 residues. Per germline, CDR1 SGHDT and CDR2 YYEEEE. Trimming took off 4 bases at V and 0 bases at J, with 8 bases between the two ends. CDR3 coding DNA: TGTGCCAGCAGCCAGGGGTACTCCTACGAGCAGTACTTC. It specifies CASSQGYSYEQYF.

Written as DNA, the CDR3 is TGTGCCAGCAGTTACAGGGTTATGTCGCAAGAGACCCAGTACTTC. Translated: CASSYRVMSQETQYF. V and J are TRBV6-5 and TRBJ2-5, with D unclear. Germline lookup yields CDR1 MNHEY and CDR2 SVGAGI. The CDR3 spans 15 residues. The V and J ends lost 2 bases and 2 bases respectively, with 12 bases between them.